This TCR beta chain comes out of a study of early T cells in non-severe SARS-CoV-2 infection. The CDR3 totals 14 residues. Per germline, CDR1 SGHTA and CDR2 FQGTGA. Trimming stripped 4 bases from V and 0 bases from J, with 7 bases between. Findings and caveats of the study: In VDJdb matching, anti-spike CD8 responses were favored while private and CD4 specificities went missing.

TCRdb used MiXCR to reprocess the 5' RACE reads, holding one entry per CDR3 protein. The sample consists of 30,000 to 40,000 distinct CDR3 sequences, 5% to 5.5% of them appearing once. In this sample, this clonotype turned up many times. Its antigen is as yet unknown. The clonotype was recovered from an adult who was a healthcare worker with PCR-confirmed SARS-CoV-2 infection or an uninfected control (not recorded which). The chain joins TRBV7-3 to TRBJ1-3; D is unresolved. This material consisted of whole blood, taken at baseline. In nucleotides, the CDR3 is TGTGCCAGCAGCTCCACAGCCTCTGGAAACACCATATATTTT. Protein sequence: CASSSTASGNTIYF.